A single sample is the source of the 8 T cell receptor beta chains below, sequenced in a study of type 1 regulatory T cells. TCRdb used MiXCR to reprocess the reads, holding one entry per CDR3 protein. Found here are tens of thousands of distinct CDR3 sequences, over 9% of them singletons; the top ten hold over 7.5%. These receptors are not linked to any known antigen. Source material: cultured non-Tr1 T cells, either the whole culture or a sorted T cell fraction (not recorded which). These receptors all come from a human donor in good health.

With respect to this clonotype: Possible read error: a much larger clone is one base away. This chain connects TRBV20-1 to TRBJ2-5; possibly TRBD1 for D (6 bases). CDR3 length: 11 amino acids. The V gene's germline CDR1 is DFQATT and CDR2 SNEGSKA (reference sequence). The V and J ends lost 2 bases and 11 bases respectively, with 12 bases between them. The CDR3 region is CSARRDNEQYF. The CDR3 nucleotides are TGCAGTGCTAGACGGGACAATGAGCAGTACTTC.

There are many counts of this clonotype. The J gene is TRBJ2-2, the V gene TRBV5-1; perhaps TRBD2 as D (5 bases). This CDR3 has 16 amino acids. The germline V gene has CDR1 SGHRS and CDR2 YFSETQ. Between the trimmed V and J ends, which lost 4 bases and 0 bases, there was a span of 13 bases. The chain's CDR3 is CASSLDGRANTGELFF. As DNA, the CDR3 is TGCGCCAGCAGCCTAGACGGGCGGGCGAACACCGGGGAGCTGTTTTTT.

About this clonotype itself: The CDR3 ends on some other residue instead of the conserved phenylalanine or tryptophan, so this is likely a read error. The DNA is left out, because the CDR3 cannot be placed on it with certainty; the CDR3 is given as TCRdb lists it. The genes are TRBV29-1 and TRBJ2-5; TRBD2 is the table's D call and was not checked against the DNA. The germline V gene has CDR1 SQVTM and CDR2 ANQGSEA. The CDR3 has 11 residues if both end residues are counted. The CDR3 is CSVEEMGLVLL.

The J gene is TRBJ2-3, the V gene TRBV2; 12 bases map to TRBD2. Germline V gene sequence: CDR1 SNHLY, CDR2 FYNNEI. Trimming removed 8 bases from V and 3 bases from J; junction bases left unmatched: 3. This CDR3 comprises 14 residues. In DNA form, the CDR3 reads TGTGCCAGCGGGGGACTAGCGGGTACAGATACGCAGTATTTT. Translation gives CASGGLAGTDTQYF.

This clonotype was recorded many times. V is TRBV18 and J is TRBJ2-4; maybe TRBD2 (5 bases). Germline V CDR1 and CDR2: KGHSH, LQKENI. This CDR3 region has 14 residues. V lost 5 bases and J 0 bases, leaving 8 bases between the germline ends. The CDR3 bases are TGTGCCAGCTCAGTAGCGTCAGCCAAAAACATTCAGTACTTC. Its translation is CASSVASAKNIQYF.

The chain has TRBV7-9 and TRBJ1-1, with 7 bases fitting TRBD1. V dropped 5 bases and J dropped 0; count of bases not matched to a gene: 9. This CDR3 contains 16 residues. Germline CDR1 is SEHNR and CDR2 is FQNEAQ (reference sequence). CDR3 nucleotides: TGTGCCAGCAGCAAGACAGGGTCGGTTCTGAACACTGAAGCTTTCTTT. Translating gives CASSKTGSVLNTEAFF.

In its sample, this clonotype was seen a few times. V usage is TRBV7-2 and J usage is TRBJ1-2, with D possibly matching TRBD1 (6 bases). The CDR3 length is 14 residues. Deletions cut 5 bases from V and 2 bases from J, with 12 bases between. From germline, CDR1 is SGHTA and CDR2 FQGNSA. The CDR3 reads CASSRDRQNYGYTF. The CDR3 DNA reads TGTGCCAGCAGCCGTGACAGGCAAAACTATGGCTACACCTTC.

The chain uses TRBV7-8 and TRBJ2-7, with 7 nucleotides matching TRBD2. Germline CDR1 reads SGHVS; CDR2 reads FQNEAQ. Trimming cost V 1 base and J 6 bases; bases outside gene matches: 15. The CDR3 runs to 17 residues. The CDR3 loop reads CASSLVLAGVPGREQYF. The CDR3 DNA is TGTGCCAGCAGCTTAGTCTTAGCGGGTGTCCCTGGCCGCGAGCAGTACTTC. Variable domain in full (rest from reference TRBV7-8 and TRBJ2-7): GAGVSQSPRYKVAKRGQDVALRCDPISGHVSLFWYQQALGQGPEFLTYFQNEAQLDKSGLPSDRFFAERPEGSVSTLKIQRTQQEDSAVYLCASSLVLAGVPGREQYFGPGTRLTVT.